Included here is one T cell receptor beta chain sequence, with context. This sample was included in a study of blood T cell repertoires in COVID-19. About the research overall: PBMCs, B-cell-depleted T cells, or T cells provided the cDNA or gDNA that made up the material.

TCRdb's table, derived via immunoSEQ multiplex PCR, lists solely in-frame clones and lacks some. There are 150,000 or so clones in the sample; about 86% occur only once, and about 8.2% lies in the top ten. V lost 4 bases to trimming and J lost 1 base, with 7 bases between them. The germline gives CDR1 SGHDN, CDR2 FVKESK. This CDR3 is 13 amino acids long. This TCR derives from a man aged 60 to 75 with acute or convalescent COVID-19. Input material: peripheral blood. The chain employs TRBV14 and TRBJ2-5, with TRBD2 as a possible D gene (6 bases). For the CDR3, the DNA is TGTGCCAGCAGCCGGGGACTCCAAGAGACCCAGTACTTC. Translation gives CASSRGLQETQYF.